The T cell receptor beta chain described here comes from a study of tumor and adjacent non-tumor tissue in lung cancer. TCRbeta libraries were built with three rounds of nested PCR, modified from ARM-PCR. TCRdb reprocessed the multiplex PCR reads with MiXCR, giving one entry per CDR3 protein. This table holds around 210,000 distinct CDR3 sequences, less than 80% found once. Whole-study findings and limits: Tumor TCR diversity, when higher, was linked to shorter survival.

Comments on this clonotype: What it recognizes is unknown. The junction departs from germline at one end; a sequencing error may be responsible.

No cell sorting was done before RNA was extracted from the tissue. Looked up from germline, CDR1 is SGHNT and CDR2 is YYREEE (reference sequence). There are 12 residues in the CDR3. The material sequenced was lung tumor tissue. The sequence was obtained from a man aged 55-75 years with non-small cell lung cancer. The chain is built from TRBV5-4 and TRBJ2-3; D call uncertain. The CDR3 sequence: CAISLSLDTHYF. CDR3 nucleotides: TGTGCCATCAGCTTGTCTCTAGATACGCACTATTTT.